This entry describes one T cell receptor (beta chain). One entry per CDR3 protein results from TCRdb running MiXCR on the PCR reads. The table shows around 15,000 distinct CDR3 sequences, with around half occurring only once. This sample stems from a study of tumor-infiltrating lymphocytes in oesophageal squamous cell carcinoma. The CDR3 consists of 14 residues. Germline CDR1 reads SGHVS; CDR2 reads FQNEAQ. The V call is TRBV7-8, the J call TRBJ2-5; the D gene is possibly TRBD1 (6 bases). The end of the DNA aligns better with TRBJ2-7, so the J call may be wrong. The source of this sequence is a female donor with esophageal squamous cell carcinoma. Sequenced input: esophageal tumor tissue. The CDR3 DNA sequence: TGTGCCAGCAGCTTAGTACAGGGATACGGCGAGCAGTACTTC. It is translated as CASSLVQGYGEQYF.